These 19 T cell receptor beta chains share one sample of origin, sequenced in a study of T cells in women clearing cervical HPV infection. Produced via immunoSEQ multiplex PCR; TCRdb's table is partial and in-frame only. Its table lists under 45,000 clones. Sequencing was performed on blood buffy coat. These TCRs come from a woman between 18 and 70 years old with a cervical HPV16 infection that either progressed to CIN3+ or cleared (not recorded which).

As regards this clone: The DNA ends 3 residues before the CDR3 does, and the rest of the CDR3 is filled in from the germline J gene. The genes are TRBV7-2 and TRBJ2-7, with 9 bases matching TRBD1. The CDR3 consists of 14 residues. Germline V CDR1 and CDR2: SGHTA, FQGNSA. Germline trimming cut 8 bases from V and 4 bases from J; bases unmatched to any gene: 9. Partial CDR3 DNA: TGTGCCAGCCCGACGGGACAGGGATCATACGAG. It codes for CASPTGQGSYE. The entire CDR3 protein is CASPTGQGSYEQYF.

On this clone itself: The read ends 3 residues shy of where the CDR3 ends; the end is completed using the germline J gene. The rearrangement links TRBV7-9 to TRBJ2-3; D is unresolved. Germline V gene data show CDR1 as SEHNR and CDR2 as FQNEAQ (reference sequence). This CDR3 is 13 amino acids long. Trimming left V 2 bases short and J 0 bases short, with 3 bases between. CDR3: CASSLISTDTQYF. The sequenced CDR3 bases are TGTGCCAGCAGCTTAATAAGCACAGATACG.

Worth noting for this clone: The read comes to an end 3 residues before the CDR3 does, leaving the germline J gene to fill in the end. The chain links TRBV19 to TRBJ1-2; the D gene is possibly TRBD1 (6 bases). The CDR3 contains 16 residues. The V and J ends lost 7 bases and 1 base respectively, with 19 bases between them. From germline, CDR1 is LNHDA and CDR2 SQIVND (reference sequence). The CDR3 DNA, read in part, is TGTGCCAGTACTCATAGCGGGGGCGCGGGTAACTATGGC. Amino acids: CASTHSGGAGNYG. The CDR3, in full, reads CASTHSGGAGNYGYTF.

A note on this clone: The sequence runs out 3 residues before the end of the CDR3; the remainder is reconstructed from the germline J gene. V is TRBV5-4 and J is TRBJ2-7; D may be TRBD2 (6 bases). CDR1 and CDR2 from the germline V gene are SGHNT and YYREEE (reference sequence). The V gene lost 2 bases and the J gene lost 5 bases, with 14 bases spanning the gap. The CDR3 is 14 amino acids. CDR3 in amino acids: CASSFRGKIDEQYF. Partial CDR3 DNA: TGTGCCAGCAGCTTCCGGGGGAAAATCGACGAG.

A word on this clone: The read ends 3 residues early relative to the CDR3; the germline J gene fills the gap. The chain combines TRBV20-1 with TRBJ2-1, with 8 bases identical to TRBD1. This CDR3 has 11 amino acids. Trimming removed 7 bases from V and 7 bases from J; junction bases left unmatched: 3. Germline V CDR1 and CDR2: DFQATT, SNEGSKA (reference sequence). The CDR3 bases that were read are TGCAGTGTCAGACAGGGGAATGAG. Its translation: CSVRQGNE. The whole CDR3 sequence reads CSVRQGNEQFF.

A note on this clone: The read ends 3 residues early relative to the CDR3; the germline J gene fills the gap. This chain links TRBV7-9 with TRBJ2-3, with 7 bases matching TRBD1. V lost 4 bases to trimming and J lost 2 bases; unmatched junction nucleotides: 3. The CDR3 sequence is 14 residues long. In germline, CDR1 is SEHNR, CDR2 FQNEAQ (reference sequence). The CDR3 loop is CASSSGQYTDTQYF. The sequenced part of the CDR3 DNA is TGTGCCAGCAGCTCGGGACAGTACACAGATACG.

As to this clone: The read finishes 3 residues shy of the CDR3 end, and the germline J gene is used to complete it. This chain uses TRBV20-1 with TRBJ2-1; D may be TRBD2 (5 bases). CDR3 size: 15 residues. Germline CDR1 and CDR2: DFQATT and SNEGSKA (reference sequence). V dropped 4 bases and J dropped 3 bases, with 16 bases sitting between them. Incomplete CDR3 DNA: TGCAGTGCTACCCTACGGAGCGGTAGCTACAATGAG. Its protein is CSATLRSGSYNE. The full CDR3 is CSATLRSGSYNEQFF.

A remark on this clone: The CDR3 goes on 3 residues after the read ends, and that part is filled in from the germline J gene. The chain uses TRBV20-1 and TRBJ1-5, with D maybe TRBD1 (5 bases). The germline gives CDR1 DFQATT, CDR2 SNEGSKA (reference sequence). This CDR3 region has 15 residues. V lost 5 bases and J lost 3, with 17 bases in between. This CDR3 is CSAGIAGLANQPQHF. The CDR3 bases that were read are TGCAGTGCTGGAATAGCGGGACTGGCCAATCAGCCC.

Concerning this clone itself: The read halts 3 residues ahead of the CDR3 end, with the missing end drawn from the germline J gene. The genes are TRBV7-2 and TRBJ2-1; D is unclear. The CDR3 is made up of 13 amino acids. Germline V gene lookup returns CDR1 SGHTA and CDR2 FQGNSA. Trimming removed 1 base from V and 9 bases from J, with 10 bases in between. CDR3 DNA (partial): TGTGCCAGCAGCTTAGTAGACTCGAGTGAG. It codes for CASSLVDSSE. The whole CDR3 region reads CASSLVDSSEQFF.

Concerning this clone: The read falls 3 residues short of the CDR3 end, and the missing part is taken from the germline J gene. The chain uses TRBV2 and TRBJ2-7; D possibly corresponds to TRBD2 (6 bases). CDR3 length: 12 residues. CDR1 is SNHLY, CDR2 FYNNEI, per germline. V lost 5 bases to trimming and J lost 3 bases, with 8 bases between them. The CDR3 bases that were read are TGTGCCAGCAGTCCGGGGGTCTACGAG. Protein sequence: CASSPGVYE. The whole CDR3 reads CASSPGVYEQYF.

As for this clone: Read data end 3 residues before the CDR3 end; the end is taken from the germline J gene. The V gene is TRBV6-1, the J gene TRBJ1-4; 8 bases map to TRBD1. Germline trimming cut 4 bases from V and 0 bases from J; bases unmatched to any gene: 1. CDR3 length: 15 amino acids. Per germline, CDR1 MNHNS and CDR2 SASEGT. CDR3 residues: CASSGDRTTNEKLFF. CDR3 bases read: TGTGCCAGCAGTGGGGACAGGACAACTAATGAAAAA.

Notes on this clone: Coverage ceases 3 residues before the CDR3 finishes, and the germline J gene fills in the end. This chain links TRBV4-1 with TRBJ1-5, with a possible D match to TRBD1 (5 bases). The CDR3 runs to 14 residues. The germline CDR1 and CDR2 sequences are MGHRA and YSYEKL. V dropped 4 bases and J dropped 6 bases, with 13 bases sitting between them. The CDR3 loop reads CASSPLGAGQPQHF. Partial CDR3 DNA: TGCGCCAGCAGCCCGCTTGGGGCTGGTCAGCCC.

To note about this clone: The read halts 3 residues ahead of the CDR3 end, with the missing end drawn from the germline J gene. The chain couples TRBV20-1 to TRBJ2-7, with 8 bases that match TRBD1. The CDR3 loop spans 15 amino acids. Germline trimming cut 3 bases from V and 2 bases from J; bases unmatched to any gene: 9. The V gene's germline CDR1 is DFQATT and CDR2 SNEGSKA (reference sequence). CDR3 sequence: CSASPPGRGPYEQYF. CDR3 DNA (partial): TGCAGTGCTAGTCCCCCGGGCAGGGGGCCCTACGAG.

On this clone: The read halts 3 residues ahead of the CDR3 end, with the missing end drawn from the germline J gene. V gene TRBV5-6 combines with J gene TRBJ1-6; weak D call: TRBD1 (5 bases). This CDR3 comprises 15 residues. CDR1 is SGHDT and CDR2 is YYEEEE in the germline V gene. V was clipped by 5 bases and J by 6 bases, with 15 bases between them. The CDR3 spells CASSYQGVSNSPLHF. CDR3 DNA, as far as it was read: TGTGCCAGCAGTTATCAAGGGGTTAGTAATTCACCC.

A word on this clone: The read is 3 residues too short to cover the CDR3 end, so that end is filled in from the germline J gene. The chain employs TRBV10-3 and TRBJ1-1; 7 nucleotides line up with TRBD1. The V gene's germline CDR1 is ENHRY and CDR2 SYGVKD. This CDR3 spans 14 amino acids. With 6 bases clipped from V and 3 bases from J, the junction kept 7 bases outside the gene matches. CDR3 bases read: TGTGCCATCAGCTACAGGGGTCGGGACACTGAA. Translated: CAISYRGRDTE. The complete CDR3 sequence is CAISYRGRDTEAFF.

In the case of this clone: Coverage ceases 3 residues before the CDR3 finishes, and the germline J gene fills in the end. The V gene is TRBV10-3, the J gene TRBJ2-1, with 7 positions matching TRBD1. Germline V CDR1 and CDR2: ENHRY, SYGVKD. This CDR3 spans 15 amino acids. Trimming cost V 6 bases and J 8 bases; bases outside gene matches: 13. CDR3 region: CAIRHGQDATDEQFF. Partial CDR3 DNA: TGTGCCATCAGACACGGACAGGACGCCACCGATGAG.

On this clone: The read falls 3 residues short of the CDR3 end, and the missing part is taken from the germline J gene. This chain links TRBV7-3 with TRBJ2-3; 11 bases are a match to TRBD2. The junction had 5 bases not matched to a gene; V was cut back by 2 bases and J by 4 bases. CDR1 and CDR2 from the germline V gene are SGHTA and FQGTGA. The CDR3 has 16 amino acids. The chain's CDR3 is CASSLVAGGNADTQYF. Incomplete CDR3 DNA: TGTGCCAGCAGCTTAGTAGCGGGGGGGAACGCAGATACG.

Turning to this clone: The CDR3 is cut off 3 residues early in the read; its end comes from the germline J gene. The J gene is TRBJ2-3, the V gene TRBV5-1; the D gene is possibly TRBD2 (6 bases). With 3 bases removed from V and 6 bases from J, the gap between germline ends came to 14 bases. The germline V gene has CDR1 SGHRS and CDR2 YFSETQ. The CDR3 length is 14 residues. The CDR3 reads CASSSGTARDTQYF. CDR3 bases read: TGCGCCAGCAGCTCCGGGACTGCAAGGGATACG.

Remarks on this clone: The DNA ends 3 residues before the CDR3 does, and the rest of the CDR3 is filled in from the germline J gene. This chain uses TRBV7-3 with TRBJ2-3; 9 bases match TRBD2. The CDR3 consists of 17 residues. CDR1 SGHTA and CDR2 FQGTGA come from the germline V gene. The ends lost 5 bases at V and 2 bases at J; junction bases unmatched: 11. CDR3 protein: CASSRSESGGNTDTQYF. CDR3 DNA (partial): TGTGCCAGCAGCCGGTCGGAGAGCGGGGGGAACACAGATACG.